This section outlines one T cell receptor beta chain sequence together with its context. The clone's antigen remains unknown. A much larger clone differs from this one at a single base, so this may be a read error. These data originate in a study of blood T cells in healthy people across ages (dated by TCRdb to the mid-2010s). In terms of the full investigation: In model experiments, template switching captured roughly one uniquely barcoded TCR beta cDNA molecule for every two T cells. Two additional independent replicas of 1 million unique cDNA reads from the same blood draw were analyzed for two donors (one aged 18 to 30 and one aged 80 or older). The donors were divided into four age groups: young (average about 15 years), middle-aged (over 35), aged (roughly 60) and long-lived (roughly 82). Age-related changes in TCR beta repertoire diversity were measured in the study by deep sequencing normalized with unique cDNA molecular identifiers. To avoid experimental bias, donors of different ages were randomly spread across the sequencing lanes.

Systemically healthy Caucasian individuals from Russia, roughly 40 in total and aged about 6 to 95 years, were included as donors. About 9.1 milliliters of peripheral blood were collected from each donor into EDTA-treated Vacutainer tubes. Ficoll-Paque density-gradient centrifugation was used to isolate PBMCs, with at least 6.5 million per sample. Trizol reagent was used to extract total RNA from PBMCs, with at least 6 micrograms per sample. Naive CD45RAhigh/CD27high T cell percentages were measured by flow cytometry on a PBMC aliquot from every donor. The cysteine opens and the phenylalanine closes a CDR3 of 15 amino acids. Of all the DNA, just the CDR3 is kept, 45 bases in frame from base 1. For CDR1 and CDR2, the germline V gene lists SGHNT and YENEEA. What the work shows at the level of the full study, not this receptor alone: The percentage of naive T cells measured by flow cytometry correlated strongly with observed TCR beta diversity. As age increased, observed TCR beta diversity per million T cells dropped in a roughly linear way, and a significant reduction was already evident by age around 41. The long-lived group showed more naive CD4+ T cells, fewer expanded clones and increased TCR diversity than the aged group, suggesting age selection. Donor CMV infection status was unknown, potentially confounding age-related changes in expanded clonotypes. Because profiling used bulk unsorted PBMCs, naive and antigen-experienced compartments could not be compared conclusively. Estimates of total diversity based on one million sequenced T cells were considered lower bounds and underestimates.

Libraries came from 5' RACE. Sequencer: Illumina HiSeq 2500. A second PCR of roughly 7 to 11 cycles was performed with a sample-barcoded 5' primer and a J-beta primer mix. A template-switch 5' adaptor carrying 12 random nucleotides introduced a unique molecular identifier onto each TCR beta cDNA molecule. At least 2.5 million CDR3-containing paired-end reads were obtained from each sample. All of the RNA was converted into first-strand cDNA using the Mint cDNA synthesis kit, with a TRBC-specific oligonucleotide serving as the primer. Following uracil-DNA glycosylase treatment, a first 18-cycle PCR with universal primers M1SS and BC2_uni_R was performed on all cDNA. In the original analysis: Each sample was normalized by randomly selecting 1 million high-quality reads, each carrying a distinct molecular identifier. Reads with shared molecular identifiers were discarded instead of being binned into consensus sequences. CDR3 identification, clonotype clustering and error correction used MiTCR with a Q25 quality threshold and the strictest error-elimination algorithm. A nonparametric unseen species model with Euler transformation was used to estimate lower-bound total TCR beta diversity. The raw public data were reprocessed by TCRdb itself: fastp quality trimming at Q25, MiXCR clonotype calling, in-frame beta chains only. Each record represents a unique CDR3 protein, reported with the most common genes and DNA among its rows. TCRdb, not the authors, supplied the V and J calls. In all, the sample holds around 670,000 distinct CDR3 sequences, and 25% to 30% of those were seen once. In total, the top ten clones hold 15% to 19% of the sample.

This sequence originates from a woman older than 75 in good health. Material: blood. The chain is assembled from TRBV11-3 and TRBJ2-1, with 8 central nucleotides matching TRBD1. The assigned J gene may be wrong: the sequence end matches TRBJ2-7 better. The CDR3 amino acid sequence is: CASSLGGQANNEQYF. The bases read TGTGCCAGCAGCTTAGGGGGACAGGCTAACAATGAGCAGTACTTC.